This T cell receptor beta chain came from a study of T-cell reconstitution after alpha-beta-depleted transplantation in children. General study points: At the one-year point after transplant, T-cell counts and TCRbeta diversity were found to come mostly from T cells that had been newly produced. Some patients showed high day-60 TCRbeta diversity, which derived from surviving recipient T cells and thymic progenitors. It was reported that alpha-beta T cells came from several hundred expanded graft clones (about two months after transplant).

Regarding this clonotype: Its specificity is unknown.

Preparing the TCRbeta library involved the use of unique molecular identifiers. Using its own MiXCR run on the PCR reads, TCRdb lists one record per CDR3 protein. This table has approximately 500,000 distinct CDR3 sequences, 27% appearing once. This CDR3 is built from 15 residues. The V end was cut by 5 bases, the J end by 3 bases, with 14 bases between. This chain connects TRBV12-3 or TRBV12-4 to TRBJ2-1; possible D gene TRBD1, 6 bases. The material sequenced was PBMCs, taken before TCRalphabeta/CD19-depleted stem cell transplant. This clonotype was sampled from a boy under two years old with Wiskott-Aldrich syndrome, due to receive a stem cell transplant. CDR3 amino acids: CASSIIQGLYNEQFF. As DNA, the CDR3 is TGTGCCAGCAGTATTATCCAGGGGCTCTACAATGAGCAGTTCTTC.